This is a list of T cell receptor beta chains from one sample in a study of identical twins. TCRdb passed the 5' RACE reads through MiXCR, listing each CDR3 protein once. The sample has 300,000 to 350,000 distinct CDR3 sequences; roughly an eighth are singletons. These same records also appear under a second study, on yellow fever vaccine responses in identical twins.

Sequenced: CD8+ T cells sorted from blood. These receptor sequences come from a woman between 18 and 30 years old in good health. Each CDR3 is given with its conserved first and last residue. The order of the fields is V gene, D gene, CDR3 length, clone size, J gene, CDR3 protein. A D gene is named only where the DNA matches it firmly. Only some rows state a clone size, as once, few, many or a class for expanded clones.

>TRBV20-1|.|14|.|TRBJ2-7
CSARDGGVPYEQYF
>TRBV12-3/TRBV12-4|TRBD2|17|many|TRBJ2-1
CASSSPWGLAGIDEQFF
>TRBV7-9|.|10|few|TRBJ2-1
CASSPDEQFF
>TRBV5-1|TRBD1|14|.|TRBJ2-7
CASSLTGGVSEQYF
>TRBV20-1|.|11|.|TRBJ1-1
CSSEINTEAFF
>TRBV6-6|TRBD1|13|.|TRBJ2-7
CASSPRDRDEQYF
>TRBV15|.|14|many|TRBJ1-5
CATSERGGNQPQHF
>TRBV29-1|TRBD1|15|.|TRBJ2-5
CSVEDHRDSQETQYF
>TRBV12-3/TRBV12-4|.|18|few|TRBJ2-6
CASSIRQRPGVGANVLTF
>TRBV7-6|TRBD2|16|.|TRBJ2-2
CASSLLGTTYTGELFF
>TRBV4-2|TRBD2|15|many|TRBJ2-3
CASSQEAGVPDTQYF
>TRBV20-1|.|15|.|TRBJ1-1
CSARDRDNSNTEAFF
>TRBV7-9|.|13|many|TRBJ1-2
CASGGAQNYGYTF
>TRBV6-1|TRBD1|18|few|TRBJ2-7
CASSHGQGLNWGSYEQYF
>TRBV10-3|.|13|many|TRBJ2-5
CAISAVAEETQYF
>TRBV27|.|16|.|TRBJ2-2
CASSNTGRANTGELFF
>TRBV20-1|.|11|many|TRBJ2-1
CSPRIYNEQFF
>TRBV24-1|.|15|few|TRBJ2-1
CATSGGTDWGNEQFF
>TRBV27|.|13|.|TRBJ1-5
CASSPSEFQPQHF
>TRBV12-3/TRBV12-4|.|17|many|TRBJ2-1
CASSFFPPGGNYNEQFF
>TRBV29-1|.|11|many|TRBJ1-2
CSVPEGAGYTF
>TRBV28|.|14|few|TRBJ2-7
CASSLEMGSYEQYF
>TRBV20-1|TRBD1|15|few|TRBJ2-7
CSARDRDRSSYEQYF
>TRBV4-2|.|17|many|TRBJ1-1
CASSQAWLRAGNTEAFF
>TRBV6-1|TRBD2|15|.|TRBJ2-7
CASSPDSSGGGEQYF
>TRBV9|TRBD1|16|few|TRBJ2-5
CASSVGRDSISETQYF
>TRBV20-1|.|14|.|TRBJ2-1
CSARGGQFYNEQFF
>TRBV28|.|14|.|TRBJ1-3
CASSFAGGGNTIYF
>TRBV12-3/TRBV12-4|TRBD2|16|.|TRBJ2-1
CASSLLTSEDGNEQFF
>TRBV27|.|16|few|TRBJ1-5
CASSSAGEGGAQPQHF
>TRBV5-1|TRBD1|14|many|TRBJ1-1
CASSSPDRGGEAFF
>TRBV6-5|.|17|.|TRBJ1-1
CASSYFEGGRVDTEAFF
>TRBV11-1|.|20|few|TRBJ2-5
CASSSVSSWLETLIQETQYF
>TRBV19|.|13|.|TRBJ2-1
CASSIWTANEQFF
>TRBV13|.|14|.|TRBJ1-4
CASSLGNSNEKLFF
>TRBV6-5|TRBD1|16|.|TRBJ1-6
CASSSGEGQYNSPLHF
>TRBV7-9|TRBD1|14|few|TRBJ1-2
CASSLGTELYGYTF
>TRBV20-1|.|12|.|TRBJ1-2
CSALDKGYGYTF
>TRBV6-5|.|11|few|TRBJ2-5
CASSDAETQYF
>TRBV5-6|.|16|.|TRBJ2-5
CASSLEAVSGWATQYF
>TRBV2|.|13|.|TRBJ2-7
CATSPGRSYEQYF
>TRBV5-1|TRBD2|18|few|TRBJ2-5
CASSSYLAGALSGETQYF
>TRBV3-1|TRBD2|17|few|TRBJ2-7
CASSQDWASGSSYEQYF
>TRBV6-6|.|12|few|TRBJ2-2
CASSPGPGELFF
>TRBV13|TRBD2|17|.|TRBJ2-1
CASSPQAGLAGYNEQFF
>TRBV7-9|.|12|many|TRBJ2-1
CASSWAGSEQFF
>TRBV12-3/TRBV12-4|TRBD2|16|few|TRBJ2-4
CASSLREGLLKNIQYF
>TRBV7-9|.|15|few|TRBJ2-3
CASSLVSRAVDTQYF
>TRBV7-2|.|14|.|TRBJ2-5
CASSLGRVQETQYF
>TRBV25-1|TRBD2|13|few|TRBJ2-1
CASLAGAYNEQFF
>TRBV10-3|.|15|.|TRBJ1-1
CATMFRGGMNTEAFF
>TRBV7-9|TRBD1|15|few|TRBJ1-1
CASSLEQGRNTEAFF
>TRBV7-6|.|14|.|TRBJ2-1
CASSLGGPRDEQFF
>TRBV4-1|TRBD1|14|few|TRBJ1-1
CASSQMTGSMGAFF
>TRBV5-6|.|16|few|TRBJ1-2
CASRKNYRVSTYGYTF
>TRBV28|TRBD2|14|few|TRBJ2-7
CASSFDYAGGEQYF
>TRBV4-1|.|16|few|TRBJ2-2
CASSQVWGQNTGELFF
>TRBV5-5|.|13|.|TRBJ2-5
CASSIDTGGTQYF
>TRBV5-1|TRBD1|15|few|TRBJ1-1
CASSPNRGGNTEAFF